The 19 T cell receptor beta chains presented below share a single source sample, sequenced in a study of CD4 T cells in relation to SARS-CoV-2 and coronaviruses. What these receptors recognize is not known. Sequencing used immunoSEQ multiplex PCR; TCRdb keeps in-frame clones, though not all of them. Among about 36,000 clones listed, roughly 82% were seen once. The specimen sequenced was memory CD4+ T cells from PBMCs, cultured in vitro. These TCRs come from an adult with COVID-19.

The CDR3 coding sequence is TGTGCCAGCAGCTTGGCGGGACTTTCCTGGGAGACCCAGTACTTC. Amino acid sequence: CASSLAGLSWETQYF. The chain recombines TRBV7-9 with TRBJ2-5, with D possibly being TRBD2 (6 bases). V lost 3 bases and J lost 5, with 16 bases in between. The CDR3 loop spans 15 amino acids. Germline values: CDR1 SEHNR, CDR2 FQNEAQ (reference sequence).

The chain carries TRBV28 and TRBJ2-4, with TRBD2 matching 8 bases. Germline CDR1 is MDHEN and CDR2 is SYDVKM. The CDR3 totals 18 residues. The V gene end was trimmed by 2 bases and the J gene end by 0 bases; junction bases not matched to a gene: 9. The CDR3 nucleotides are TGTGCCAGCAGTTTAGCTACTAGCGGTTCGCTAGCCAAAAACATTCAGTACTTC. It translates to CASSLATSGSLAKNIQYF. Full variable domain (remainder filled in from reference TRBV28 and TRBJ2-4): DVKVTQSSRYLVKRTGEKVFLECVQDMDHENMFWYRQDPGLGLRLIYFSYDVKMKEKGDIPEGYSVSREKKERFSLILESASTNQTSMYLCASSLATSGSLAKNIQYFGAGTRLSVL.

The chain joins TRBV2 to TRBJ1-3, with D maybe TRBD1 (6 bases). Trimming cost V 6 bases and J 2 bases, with 14 bases left between them. This CDR3 contains 15 residues. Germline CDR1 reads SNHLY; CDR2 reads FYNNEI. The CDR3 nucleotides are TGTGCCAGCAGCCGACACGGACAGACTGGAAACACCATATATTTT. This encodes CASSRHGQTGNTIYF.

The gene calls are TRBV24-1 and TRBJ2-3; 8 bases are a match to TRBD2. Trimming cost V 2 bases and J 1 base; bases outside gene matches: 13. CDR3 length: 19 amino acids. Germline assignment: CDR1 KGHDR and CDR2 SFDVKD. CDR3 region: CATSDSNGGGRIRTDTQYF. DNA of the CDR3: TGTGCCACCAGTGATTCCAACGGGGGCGGGAGGATTCGCACAGATACGCAGTATTTT.

The chain couples TRBV7-8 to TRBJ2-7, with D uncertain. Trimming stripped 2 bases from V and 4 bases from J, with 12 bases between. CDR1 and CDR2 from the germline V gene are SGHVS and FQNEAQ. The CDR3 sequence is 14 residues long. The CDR3 region has the DNA TGTGCCAGCAGCTTATATGCCCAATCGTACGAGCAGTACTTC. This translates into CASSLYAQSYEQYF.

V gene TRBV6-1 combines with J gene TRBJ2-5; D is undetermined. Germline values: CDR1 MNHNS, CDR2 SASEGT. V was shortened by 1 base and J by 12 bases, with 18 bases between the two germline ends. This CDR3 comprises 14 residues. CDR3 loop: CASSEVAAEDREYF. CDR3 DNA sequence: TGTGCCAGCAGTGAAGTCGCAGCCGAGGATCGGGAGTACTTC.

The gene calls are TRBV10-2 and TRBJ2-1, with TRBD2 matching over 10 bases. J was trimmed by 8 bases and V by 7 bases; bases with no gene match: 11. The germline V gene has CDR1 WSHSY and CDR2 SAAADI. The CDR3 is 15 amino acids. The CDR3 nucleotides are TGCGCCAGCACCCCGCCTAGCGGGAGTGCCGATGAGCAGTTCTTC. This encodes CASTPPSGSADEQFF.

This rearrangement joins TRBV15 to TRBJ2-3; 13 nucleotides align to TRBD2. The CDR3 contains 16 residues. V was pared by 1 base and J by 4 bases, with 2 bases of the junction left unmatched. Germline values: CDR1 LNHNV, CDR2 YYDKDF (reference sequence). The chain's CDR3 is CATSRGTSGSSDTQYF. The CDR3, as DNA: TGTGCCACCAGCAGAGGGACTAGCGGGAGTTCAGATACGCAGTATTTT.

The rearrangement uses TRBV4-2 and TRBJ2-1; 14 bases are a match to TRBD2. The junction had 12 bases not matched to a gene; V was cut back by 3 bases and J by 8 bases. The germline V gene encodes CDR1 LGHNA and CDR2 YNFKEQ. There are 18 residues in the CDR3. For the CDR3, the DNA is TGTGCCAGCAGCCAGGACCCGACTAGCGGGAGGGTCTGGGATGAGCAGTTCTTC. Translating gives CASSQDPTSGRVWDEQFF.

This clone was observed a few times. The gene calls are TRBV5-6 and TRBJ2-1; tentatively, D is TRBD1 or TRBD2 (5 bases each). CDR1 is SGHDT, CDR2 YYEEEE, per germline. V was shortened by 3 bases and J by 8 bases, with 18 bases between the two germline ends. This CDR3 is built from 15 residues. CDR3 coding DNA: TGTGCCAGCAGCTCGGGGCCCCTGGGTGGGCATGAGCAGTTCTTC. Translation: CASSSGPLGGHEQFF.

The chain carries TRBV18 and TRBJ2-4; 9 bases fit TRBD2. The CDR3 is 14 amino acids. Germline-derived CDR1 and CDR2 are KGHSH and LQKENI. The V and J ends lost 3 bases and 8 bases, in that order; junction bases with no gene match: 5. The CDR3 DNA follows: TGTGCCAGCTCACCTAGCGGGAGTAGGGACATTCAGTACTTC. It translates to CASSPSGSRDIQYF. The whole variable domain, remainder taken from reference TRBV18 and TRBJ2-4, is NAGVMQNPRHLVRRRGQEARLRCSPMKGHSHVYWYRQLPEEGLKFMVYLQKENIIDESGMPKERFSAEFPKEGPSILRIQQVVRGDSAAYFCASSPSGSRDIQYFGAGTRLSVL.

The chain employs TRBV30 and TRBJ2-7, with 9 bases identical to TRBD1. V trimming: 3 bases; J trimming: 2 bases; junction bases outside the gene matches: 2. The germline gives CDR1 GTSNPN, CDR2 SVGIG (reference sequence). The CDR3 is 13 residues long. The CDR3, as DNA: TGTGCCTGGAGCAGGGACAGGGCCTACGAGCAGTACTTC. Its translation: CAWSRDRAYEQYF.

This sequence joins TRBV5-6 and TRBJ1-6; no reliable D call. The CDR3 has 15 amino acids. The V gene's germline CDR1 is SGHDT and CDR2 YYEEEE. Trimming cost V 4 bases and J 9 bases, with 17 bases left between them. The CDR3 sequence is CASSDLGKTGSPLHF. CDR3 nucleotides: TGTGCCAGCAGCGACCTTGGGAAAACGGGTTCACCCCTCCACTTT. Using reference TRBV5-6 and TRBJ1-6 for the parts outside the CDR3, the full variable domain is DAGVTQSPTHLIKTRGQQVTLRCSPKSGHDTVSWYQQALGQGPQFIFQYYEEEERQRGNFPDRFSGHQFPNYSSELNVNALLLGDSALYLCASSDLGKTGSPLHFGNGTRLTVT.

This clone was detected a few times. The V and J genes are TRBV6-6 and TRBJ2-7; 11 nucleotides agree with TRBD2. CDR1 is MNHNY and CDR2 is SVGAGI in the germline V gene (reference sequence). CDR3 length equals 16 residues. V dropped 5 bases and J dropped 0; count of bases not matched to a gene: 6. CDR3 nucleotide sequence: TGTGCCAGCAGTGCCGGGACTAGCGGAAACTCCTACGAGCAGTACTTC. Encoded protein: CASSAGTSGNSYEQYF.

The rearrangement links TRBV2 to TRBJ2-1; 12 bases map to TRBD2. Unmatched junction bases numbered 8, after V lost 5 bases and J lost 6 bases. Germline CDR1 and CDR2: SNHLY and FYNNEI. There are 16 residues in the CDR3. CDR3 nucleotide sequence: TGTGCCAGCAGTCCCGAACCTAGCGGGAGGGCCAATGAGCAGTTCTTC. This encodes CASSPEPSGRANEQFF. Full variable domain (remainder filled in from reference TRBV2 and TRBJ2-1): EPEVTQTPSHQVTQMGQEVILRCVPISNHLYFYWYRQILGQKVEFLVSFYNNEISEKSEIFDDQFSVERPDGSNFTLKIRSTKLEDSAMYFCASSPEPSGRANEQFFGPGTRLTVL.

This clone was counted between two and nine times. The genes are TRBV28 and TRBJ1-1; the D gene is possibly TRBD1 (6 bases). CDR1 and CDR2 (germline): MDHEN, SYDVKM. V was pared by 1 base and J by 1 base, with 10 bases between. CDR3 length: 15 amino acids. CDR3 DNA sequence: TGTGCCAGCAGTTTATTTGGGGGCCAGAACACTGAAGCTTTCTTT. Translating it yields CASSLFGGQNTEAFF.

The chain recombines TRBV7-9 with TRBJ2-6; D ambiguous. Germline V gene data show CDR1 as SEHNR and CDR2 as FQNEAQ (reference sequence). The V and J ends lost 3 bases and 2 bases respectively, with 2 bases between them. The CDR3 has 13 amino acids. The CDR3 sequence: CASSFAGANVLTF. CDR3 DNA sequence: TGTGCCAGCAGCTTTGCTGGGGCCAACGTCCTGACTTTC.

The rearrangement joins TRBV12-3 or TRBV12-4 to TRBJ1-1; TRBD1 is a possible D gene (6 bases). This CDR3 has 12 residues. V was clipped by 6 bases and J by 11 bases, with 16 bases between them. CDR3 nucleotides: TGTGCCAGCAGCTCTAGCGCAGGGGTTGCTTTCTTT. Encoded protein: CASSSSAGVAFF.

The chain recombines TRBV6-5 with TRBJ1-5; no firm D call. Trimming cost V 6 bases and J 4 bases, with 16 bases left between them. The CDR3 contains 15 residues. Germline V gene lookup returns CDR1 MNHEY and CDR2 SVGAGI. DNA of the CDR3: TGTGCCAGCAGACCCAGAGGCTTTCGGAATCAGCCCCAGCATTTT. This encodes CASRPRGFRNQPQHF.